This T cell receptor (beta chain) was recorded in a study of blood T cell repertoires in COVID-19 (dated by TCRdb to the early 2020s). In terms of the full investigation: Samples from collaborators originated in the United States, Italy and Spain and spanned both the acute and convalescent phases of COVID-19. Samples came from the ongoing ImmuneRACE study (first 160 participants) plus 1,254 subjects from 6 global collaborators. The material from the prospective study consisted of cDNA or gDNA derived from T cells, B-cell-depleted T cells, or PBMCs. The sample metadata nearly always contained a de-identified subject ID, COVID-19 status, age in years and sex. The repertoires were released in a freely available public database meant as a resource for research on the immune response to SARS-CoV-2. The dataset comprised deeply sampled blood TCRbeta repertoires from subjects exposed to, actively infected with, or recovered from COVID-19. Where available, HLA class I and class II types were obtained from metadata supplied by the sample provider rather than from assay-based typing. The research as a whole found: How much clinical and demographic metadata was included differed by source and by participant, and the metadata was provided uncurated.

The immunoSEQ Assay, a bias-controlled multiplex PCR, was used to amplify TCRbeta CDR3 regions from genomic DNA. In the original analysis: The number of nucleated cells in each sample was estimated from the amplification of reference gene primers within the assay. To quantify the absolute abundance of each unique TCRbeta CDR3 rearrangement, sequence reads were collapsed and filtered. For each sample, productive Simpson clonality was calculated as the square root of Simpson's diversity index over productive rearrangements. This immuneACCESS table, as held by TCRdb, lists in-frame sequences with V and J called but not all clones. Of the missing ones, under half trace to an unresolved V gene in checked studies; the others have no known cause. V and J calls plus clone size are reproduced from that table; the DNA served to infer D and trimming. This sample comprises approximately 440,000 clones, 80% to 95% of them detected only once. The top ten constitute more than 0.55% of the sample.

Participants in the prospective study were aged about 18 to 89 years, lived in 20 to 30 United States geographic areas, and enrolled through a virtual design. In the prospective study, cohorts were assigned on the basis of participant-reported clinical history obtained from a screening survey and a study questionnaire. Recovered participants in ImmuneRACE Cohort 3 were defined as having two consecutive negative NP/OP PCR tests, clearance from a healthcare professional, or resolution of symptoms. Mobile phlebotomists in the prospective study collected whole blood, serum and a nasopharyngeal or oropharyngeal swab from every participant. Participants in the prospective study had the option to provide additional blood draws and questionnaires over a roughly two-month period. Blood samples from the prospective study were shipped frozen or at room temperature prior to DNA extraction. Points on this clone: Which antigen it targets is not known. No clone much larger than this one lies a single base away; base qualities are absent.

V lost 0 bases and J lost 8 bases; the stretch between them is 11 bases long. The CDR3, cysteine through phenylalanine, is 13 amino acids long. The DNA shown is the 39-base CDR3, in frame from base 1. Per the germline V gene, SGHRS is the CDR1 and YFSETQ is the CDR2. The sequenced sample was PBMCs or T cells enriched from blood (not recorded which). The source of this sequence is a man younger than 35 who had recovered from COVID-19. The V and J segments used are TRBV5-1 and TRBJ1-2; the D segment cannot be called with confidence. The DNA is as follows: TGCGCCAGCAGCTTGGTCGGGGAATCGGGCTACACCTTC. Translated, it reads CASSLVGESGYTF.